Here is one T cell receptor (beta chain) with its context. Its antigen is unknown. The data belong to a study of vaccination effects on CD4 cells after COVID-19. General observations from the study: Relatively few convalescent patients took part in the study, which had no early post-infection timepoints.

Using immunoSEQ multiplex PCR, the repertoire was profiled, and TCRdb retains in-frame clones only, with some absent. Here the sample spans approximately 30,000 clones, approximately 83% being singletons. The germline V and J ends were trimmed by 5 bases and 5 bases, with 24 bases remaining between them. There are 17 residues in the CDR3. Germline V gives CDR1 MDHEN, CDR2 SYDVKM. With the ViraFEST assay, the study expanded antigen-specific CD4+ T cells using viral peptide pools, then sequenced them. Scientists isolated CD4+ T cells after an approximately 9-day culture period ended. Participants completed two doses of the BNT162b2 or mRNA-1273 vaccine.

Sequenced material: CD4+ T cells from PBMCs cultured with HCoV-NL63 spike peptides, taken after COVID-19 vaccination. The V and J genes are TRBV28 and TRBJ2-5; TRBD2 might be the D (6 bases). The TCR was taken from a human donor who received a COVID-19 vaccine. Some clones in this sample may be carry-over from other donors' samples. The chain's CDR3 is CASSPLWLAGLTETQYF. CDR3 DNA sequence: TGTGCCAGCAGTCCCCTGTGGTTGGCGGGGCTAACCGAGACCCAGTACTTC.